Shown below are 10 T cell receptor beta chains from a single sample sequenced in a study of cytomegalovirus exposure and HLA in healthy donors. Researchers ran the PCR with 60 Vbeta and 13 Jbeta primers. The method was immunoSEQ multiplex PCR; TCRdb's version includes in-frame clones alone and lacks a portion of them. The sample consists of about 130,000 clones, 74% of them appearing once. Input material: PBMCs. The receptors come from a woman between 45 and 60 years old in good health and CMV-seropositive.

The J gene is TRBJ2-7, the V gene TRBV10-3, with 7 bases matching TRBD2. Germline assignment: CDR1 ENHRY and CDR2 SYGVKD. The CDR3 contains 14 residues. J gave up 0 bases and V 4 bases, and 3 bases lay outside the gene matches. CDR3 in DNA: TGTGCCATCAGTGGTGGGAGGGGCTCCTACGAGCAGTACTTC. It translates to CAISGGRGSYEQYF.

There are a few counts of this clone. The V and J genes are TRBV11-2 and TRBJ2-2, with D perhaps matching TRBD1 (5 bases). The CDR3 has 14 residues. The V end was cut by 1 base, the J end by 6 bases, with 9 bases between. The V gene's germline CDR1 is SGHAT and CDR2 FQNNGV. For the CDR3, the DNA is TGTGCCAGCAGCTTAGGCAGGGTGGCCGGGGAGCTGTTTTTT. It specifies CASSLGRVAGELFF.

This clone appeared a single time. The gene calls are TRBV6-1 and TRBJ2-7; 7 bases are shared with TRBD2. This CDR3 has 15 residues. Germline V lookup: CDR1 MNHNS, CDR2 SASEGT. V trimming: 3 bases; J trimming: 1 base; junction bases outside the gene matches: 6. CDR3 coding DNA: TGTGCCAGCAGTGAGGCCGGGGGGATATCCTACGAGCAGTACTTC. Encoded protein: CASSEAGGISYEQYF.

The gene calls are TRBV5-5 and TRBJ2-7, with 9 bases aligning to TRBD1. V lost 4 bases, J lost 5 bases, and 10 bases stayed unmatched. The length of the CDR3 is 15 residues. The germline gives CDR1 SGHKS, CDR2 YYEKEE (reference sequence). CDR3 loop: CASSDRDRAVDEQYF. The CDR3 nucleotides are TGTGCCAGCAGCGACCGGGACAGGGCGGTTGACGAGCAGTACTTC.

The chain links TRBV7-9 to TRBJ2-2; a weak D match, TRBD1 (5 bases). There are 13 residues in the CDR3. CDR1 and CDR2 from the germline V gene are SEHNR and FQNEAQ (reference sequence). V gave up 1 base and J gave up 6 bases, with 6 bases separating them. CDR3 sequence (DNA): TGTGCCAGCAGCTTAGAGGGGTCCGGGGAGCTGTTTTTT. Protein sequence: CASSLEGSGELFF.

CDR3 in amino acids: CASSSGLGTQYF. CDR3 sequence (DNA): TGTGCCAGCAGCTCCGGACTCGGAACGCAGTATTTT. The chain recombines TRBV7-9 with TRBJ2-3; weak D call: TRBD2 (5 bases). The length of the CDR3 is 12 residues. V was trimmed by 4 bases and J by 9 bases, leaving 11 bases between them. CDR1 SEHNR and CDR2 FQNEAQ come from the germline V gene (reference sequence).

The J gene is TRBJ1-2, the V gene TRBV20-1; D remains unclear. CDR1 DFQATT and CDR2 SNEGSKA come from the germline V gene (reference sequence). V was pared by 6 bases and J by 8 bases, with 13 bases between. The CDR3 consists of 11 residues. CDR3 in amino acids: CSATLERGYTF. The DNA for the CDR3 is TGCAGTGCCACCCTTGAGAGGGGCTACACCTTC.

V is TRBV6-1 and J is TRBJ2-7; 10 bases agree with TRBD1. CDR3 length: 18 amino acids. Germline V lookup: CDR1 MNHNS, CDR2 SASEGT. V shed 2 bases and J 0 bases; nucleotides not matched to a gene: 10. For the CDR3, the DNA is TGTGCCAGCAGTGAACTTAGGACAGGGGGTCTAAGCTCCTACGAGCAGTACTTC. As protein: CASSELRTGGLSSYEQYF.

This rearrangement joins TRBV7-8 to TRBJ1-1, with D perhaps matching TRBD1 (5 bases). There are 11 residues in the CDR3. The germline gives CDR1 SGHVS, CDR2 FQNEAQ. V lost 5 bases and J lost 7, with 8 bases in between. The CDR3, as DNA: TGTGCCAGCAGCCAGGGTCGTGAAGCTTTCTTT. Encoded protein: CASSQGREAFF. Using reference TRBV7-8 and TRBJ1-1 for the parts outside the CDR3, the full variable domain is GAGVSQSPRYKVAKRGQDVALRCDPISGHVSLFWYQQALGQGPEFLTYFQNEAQLDKSGLPSDRFFAERPEGSVSTLKIQRTQQEDSAVYLCASSQGREAFFGQGTRLTVV.

The CDR3 region has the DNA TGCAGCGTTGAAGGGGGCTACACCGGGGAGCTGTTTTTT. It is translated as CSVEGGYTGELFF. The chain links TRBV29-1 to TRBJ2-2; D is perhaps TRBD1 (5 bases). CDR3 length: 13 residues. CDR1 SQVTM and CDR2 ANQGSEA come from the germline V gene. Trimming cost V 1 base and J 3 bases, with 6 bases left between them.